This record looks at one TCR beta chain sequence and its context. The CDR3 has 13 amino acids. The V gene's germline CDR1 is SGHDT and CDR2 YYEEEE. The V end lost 2 bases, the J end lost 5 bases, and 7 bases lay between the germline ends. In the study's own analysis: For nucleated cells, counts were estimated from reference gene primer amplification. Repertoires were generated with immunoSEQ multiplex PCR, while TCRdb's copy carries only in-frame clones and drops some. The V and J calls and clone size are taken from that table; D and trimming were inferred from the DNA. There are fewer than 250,000 clones in the sample; less than 90% occur only once, and 0.72% lies in the top ten. These data are taken from a study of blood T cell repertoires in COVID-19. Study in general: Sites across the United States, Italy and Spain contributed samples from acute and convalescent COVID-19. The cDNA or gDNA used as material had been derived from T cells, B-cell-depleted T cells, or PBMCs.

The sequenced material came from peripheral blood. The chain joins TRBV5-6 to TRBJ2-2; D is unresolved. The sequence came from a man aged 35 to 55 with acute or convalescent COVID-19. The CDR3: CASSFSFTGELFF. The CDR3 region has the DNA TGTGCCAGCAGCTTTAGCTTTACCGGGGAGCTGTTTTTT.